These 27 T cell receptor beta chains share one sample of origin, sequenced in a study of cytotoxic CD8 clonotypes in ibrutinib-treated CLL. The protocol was immunoSEQ multiplex PCR, while the TCRdb copy is restricted to in-frame clones and leaves out a portion. This sample yields approximately 92,000 clones, of which 60% to 80% are seen a single time; 20% to 25% belongs to the top ten. The starting material was PBMCs, obtained after 24 months of ibrutinib treatment. These receptors came from a human donor with chronic lymphocytic leukemia.

This chain connects TRBV19 to TRBJ1-2, with a possible D match to TRBD1 (5 bases). CDR1 and CDR2 (germline): LNHDA, SQIVND (reference sequence). V lost 3 bases to trimming and J lost 7 bases, with 18 bases between them. CDR3 size: 15 residues. CDR3 coding DNA: TGTGCCAGTAGTATGGGGAGGGACCCCCTCGGTGGCTACACCTTC. Translating it yields CASSMGRDPLGGYTF.

The gene calls are TRBV10-1 and TRBJ2-3; TRBD1 or TRBD2 may be the D gene (6 bases each). CDR1 and CDR2 (germline): WNHNN, SYGVQD (reference sequence). The CDR3 totals 13 residues. Trimming removed 8 bases at V and 4 bases at J, with 13 bases between. The CDR3 here is CASSQGGADTQYF. The CDR3 DNA reads as TGCGCCAGCTCACAGGGAGGCGCAGATACGCAGTATTTT.

The chain has TRBV18 and TRBJ1-1; D is perhaps TRBD1 (5 bases). Germline CDR1 is KGHSH and CDR2 is LQKENI. The CDR3 totals 15 residues. V lost 3 bases, J lost 1 base, and 12 bases lay in between. DNA for the CDR3: TGTGCCAGCTCACCGGTCGGGGCCGGGAACACTGAAGCTTTCTTT. It yields the protein CASSPVGAGNTEAFF.

The CDR3 bases are TGTGCCAGCAGGCAAGGACTGGGCACAGATACGCAGTATTTT. It translates to CASRQGLGTDTQYF. V usage is TRBV9 and J usage is TRBJ2-3, with D maybe TRBD2 (5 bases). V was cut by 5 bases and J by 1 base, with 11 bases left in between. CDR1 is SGDLS and CDR2 is YYNGEE in the germline V gene. The CDR3 runs to 14 residues.

V usage is TRBV30 and J usage is TRBJ1-1, with D hard to call. This CDR3 is built from 14 residues. Looked up from germline, CDR1 is GTSNPN and CDR2 is SVGIG (reference sequence). V lost 7 bases and J 7 bases, leaving 22 bases between the germline ends. This CDR3 reads CASIVAVNGVEAFF. The CDR3 DNA reads as TGTGCCTCCATCGTCGCAGTGAACGGGGTTGAAGCTTTCTTT. Based on the CDR3 plus reference TRBV30 and TRBJ1-1, the full variable domain is SQTIHQWPATLVQPVGSPLSLECTVEGTSNPNLYWYRQAAGRGLQLLFYSVGIGQISSEVPQNLSASRPQDRQFILSSKKLLLSDSGFYLCASIVAVNGVEAFFGQGTRLTVV.

The chain uses TRBV2 and TRBJ2-1, with 14 bases that match TRBD2. V lost 6 bases to trimming and J lost 5 bases; unmatched junction nucleotides: 0. The CDR3 is 14 amino acids. The germline V gene has CDR1 SNHLY and CDR2 FYNNEI. CDR3 sequence (DNA): TGTGCCAGCAGGGGACTAGCGGGAGACAATGAGCAGTTCTTC. It specifies CASRGLAGDNEQFF. The full variable domain, completed using reference TRBV2 and TRBJ2-1, is EPEVTQTPSHQVTQMGQEVILRCVPISNHLYFYWYRQILGQKVEFLVSFYNNEISEKSEIFDDQFSVERPDGSNFTLKIRSTKLEDSAMYFCASRGLAGDNEQFFGPGTRLTVL.

The chain combines TRBV30 with TRBJ2-1; no reliable D call. CDR1 is GTSNPN, CDR2 SVGIG, per germline (reference sequence). There are 12 residues in the CDR3. V lost 0 bases and J lost 6, with 6 bases in between. As DNA, the CDR3 is TGTGCCTGGAGTGTACGGTTCAATGAGCAGTTCTTC. It specifies CAWSVRFNEQFF.

This chain joins TRBV28 and TRBJ1-2; D gene unclear. Per germline, CDR1 MDHEN and CDR2 SYDVKM. Trimming pared 8 bases from V and 1 base from J, leaving 2 bases between. The CDR3 runs to 10 residues. The CDR3 region is CASGNYGYTF. CDR3 DNA: TGTGCCAGCGGTAACTATGGCTACACCTTC.

V gene TRBV6-4 combines with J gene TRBJ2-1, with 10 bases aligning to TRBD1. V trimming: 0 bases; J trimming: 10 bases; junction bases outside the gene matches: 6. Germline loops: CDR1 MRHNA, CDR2 SNTAGT. This CDR3 has 15 residues. The CDR3 DNA is TGTGCCAGCAGTGACTCGGGACAGGGGAGTAAGGAGCAGTTCTTC. Translating gives CASSDSGQGSKEQFF.

J is TRBJ1-1 and V is TRBV18, with D unresolved. The V end lost 0 bases, the J end lost 0 bases, and 8 bases lay between the germline ends. Germline CDR1 and CDR2: KGHSH and LQKENI. This CDR3 is built from 15 residues. The chain's CDR3 is CASSPPALVNTEAFF. The CDR3 DNA follows: TGTGCCAGCTCACCACCGGCTTTAGTGAACACTGAAGCTTTCTTT.

This clone was picked up one time. The chain links TRBV10-3 to TRBJ1-5, with 9 bases fitting TRBD1. CDR1 is ENHRY, CDR2 SYGVKD, per germline. CDR3 length equals 15 residues. V dropped 3 bases and J dropped 3; count of bases not matched to a gene: 3. The CDR3 region is CAISEQGADNQPQHF. The CDR3 bases are TGTGCCATCAGTGAACAGGGGGCGGACAATCAGCCCCAGCATTTT.

The chain combines TRBV28 with TRBJ1-2; weak D call: TRBD1 (5 bases). CDR1 is MDHEN and CDR2 is SYDVKM in the germline V gene. The CDR3 is made up of 13 amino acids. Deletions cut 2 bases from V and 2 bases from J, with 6 bases between. The CDR3 reads CASSLGGNYGYTF. The CDR3, as DNA: TGTGCCAGCAGTTTAGGGGGAAACTATGGCTACACCTTC.

This chain joins TRBV18 and TRBJ1-2; 8 positions agree with TRBD1. Germline V gene sequence: CDR1 KGHSH, CDR2 LQKENI. Trimming removed 8 bases from V and 1 base from J; junction bases left unmatched: 6. CDR3 length: 14 residues. CDR3 sequence reads: CASRGQGGNYGYTF. The CDR3 nucleotides are TGTGCCAGCCGCGGACAGGGTGGTAACTATGGCTACACCTTC.

Only a few counts were recorded for this clone. The CDR3 is CASTSTGVGYTF. For the CDR3, the DNA is TGTGCCAGCACCTCGACAGGAGTCGGCTACACCTTC. This sequence joins TRBV28 and TRBJ1-2, with D perhaps matching TRBD1 (6 bases). The CDR3 is 12 amino acids. V was clipped by 7 bases and J by 8 bases, with 14 bases between them. From germline, CDR1 is MDHEN and CDR2 SYDVKM.

The chain combines TRBV4-1 with TRBJ2-7; 10 positions agree with TRBD1. Germline trimming cut 6 bases from V and 7 bases from J; bases unmatched to any gene: 6. The germline CDR1 and CDR2 sequences are MGHRA and YSYEKL. This CDR3 comprises 13 residues. The chain's CDR3 is CASRGQGTREQYF. The CDR3 DNA reads as TGCGCCAGCAGGGGACAGGGGACGAGGGAGCAGTACTTC.

This clone was picked up one time. V and J are TRBV11-2 and TRBJ1-1; D not resolved. Germline loops: CDR1 SGHAT, CDR2 FQNNGV. Trimming shortened V by 2 bases and J by 3 bases, and 10 bases separated the two germline ends. There are 14 residues in the CDR3. CDR3 coding DNA: TGTGCCAGCAGCTTACGTTTACTTTACACTGAAGCTTTCTTT. This codes for CASSLRLLYTEAFF.

This clone has only one observation. The chain uses TRBV28 and TRBJ2-5, with 9 bases identical to TRBD1. V trimming: 5 bases; J trimming: 4 bases; junction bases outside the gene matches: 8. The CDR3 covers 15 residues. Germline CDR1 reads MDHEN; CDR2 reads SYDVKM. The CDR3 nucleotides read TGTGCCAGCAGTGGAGTCTGGACAGGGGCAGAGACCCAGTACTTC. This gives the protein CASSGVWTGAETQYF.

The chain combines TRBV4-1 with TRBJ1-5; D unclear. Germline loops: CDR1 MGHRA, CDR2 YSYEKL. V lost 0 bases to trimming and J lost 2 bases, with 20 bases between them. The CDR3 consists of 19 residues. The CDR3 region is CASSQDLFGLIKGNQPQHF. The CDR3 coding sequence is TGCGCCAGCAGCCAAGACCTTTTCGGCCTCATCAAGGGCAATCAGCCCCAGCATTTT.

This clone showed up just once. V gene TRBV11-2 combines with J gene TRBJ2-1; 9 positions match TRBD1. The CDR3 spans 15 residues. Trimming took 5 bases from V and 2 from J; bases not matched to a gene: 4. The germline V gene has CDR1 SGHAT and CDR2 FQNNGV. The CDR3 DNA reads as TGTGCCAGCAGCCTGGACAGGGGCACCTACAATGAGCAGTTCTTC. This codes for CASSLDRGTYNEQFF.

This clone has just a few counts. V gene TRBV29-1 combines with J gene TRBJ2-1; D possibly corresponds to TRBD2 (5 bases). V was pared by 7 bases and J by 7 bases, with 17 bases between. The length of the CDR3 is 13 residues. The germline V gene encodes CDR1 SQVTM and CDR2 ANQGSEA. CDR3 nucleotides: TGCAGCGCTCCCCATGGGGAGCCAAATGAGCAGTTCTTC. Amino acid sequence: CSAPHGEPNEQFF.

This CDR3 reads CASSLSNSNQPQHF. CDR3 coding DNA: TGTGCCAGCAGTTTAAGCAATAGCAATCAGCCCCAGCATTTT. The chain joins TRBV6-6 to TRBJ1-5, with unresolved D. Germline V gene data show CDR1 as MNHNY and CDR2 as SVGAGI (reference sequence). Trimming removed 4 bases at V and 0 bases at J, with 7 bases between. The CDR3 has 14 residues.

This chain joins TRBV7-9 and TRBJ1-1; 9 bases match TRBD1. Germline values: CDR1 SEHNR, CDR2 FQNEAQ (reference sequence). This CDR3 has 15 residues. Unmatched junction bases numbered 11, after V lost 8 bases and J lost 4 bases. CDR3 bases: TGTGCCAGCCACGAAATGACAGGGGGGAGCACTGAAGCTTTCTTT. As protein: CASHEMTGGSTEAFF.

This chain uses TRBV2 with TRBJ1-2, with 8 bases that match TRBD1. The CDR3 is 15 residues long. Looked up from germline, CDR1 is SNHLY and CDR2 is FYNNEI. The V gene end was trimmed by 5 bases and the J gene end by 10 bases; junction bases not matched to a gene: 15. CDR3 DNA sequence: TGTGCCAGCAGTACCCGGGACAGGCTAAGGATGGACTACACCTTC. Its translation: CASSTRDRLRMDYTF. Together with reference TRBV2 and TRBJ1-2, the CDR3 gives the full variable domain: EPEVTQTPSHQVTQMGQEVILRCVPISNHLYFYWYRQILGQKVEFLVSFYNNEISEKSEIFDDQFSVERPDGSNFTLKIRSTKLEDSAMYFCASSTRDRLRMDYTFGSGTRLTVV.

J is TRBJ1-2 and V is TRBV5-1; weak D call: TRBD1 (5 bases). The CDR3 is 13 amino acids. Germline assignment: CDR1 SGHRS and CDR2 YFSETQ. V was shortened by 4 bases and J by 4 bases, with 11 bases between the two germline ends. In DNA form, the CDR3 reads TGCGCCAGCAGCAATGACGGGGGCTATGGCTACACCTTC. Translation: CASSNDGGYGYTF.

V and J are TRBV5-1 and TRBJ2-7; 13 bases agree with TRBD2. The J segment lost 7 bases and the V segment lost 0 bases, leaving 7 bases of the junction unmatched. The germline V gene has CDR1 SGHRS and CDR2 YFSETQ. This CDR3 comprises 16 residues. CDR3 amino acids: CASSLGPLGLAGEQYF. CDR3 nucleotide sequence: TGCGCCAGCAGCTTGGGCCCCCTGGGACTAGCGGGGGAGCAGTACTTC. Using reference TRBV5-1 and TRBJ2-7 for the parts outside the CDR3, the full variable domain is KAGVTQTPRYLIKTRGQQVTLSCSPISGHRSVSWYQQTPGQGLQFLFEYFSETQRNKGNFPGRFSGRQFSNSRSEMNVSTLELGDSALYLCASSLGPLGLAGEQYFGPGTRLTVT.

This clone occurred a few times. The chain is built from TRBV28 and TRBJ2-5, with D perhaps assigned TRBD1 or TRBD2 (5 bases each). The CDR3 is 13 amino acids. Trimming removed 8 bases at V and 0 bases at J, with 10 bases between. The germline V gene encodes CDR1 MDHEN and CDR2 SYDVKM. The CDR3: CASGRGHQETQYF. The CDR3 coding sequence is TGTGCCAGCGGCCGGGGACACCAAGAGACCCAGTACTTC.

The V gene is TRBV18, the J gene TRBJ1-5; D gene unclear. Trimming cost V 5 bases and J 4 bases, with 15 bases left between them. The V gene's germline CDR1 is KGHSH and CDR2 LQKENI. The CDR3 length is 15 residues. The CDR3 region is CASSTTDGRNQPQHF. For the CDR3, the DNA is TGTGCCAGCTCAACCACGGACGGGCGAAATCAGCCCCAGCATTTT. Drawing the rest from reference TRBV18 and TRBJ1-5, the complete variable domain is NAGVMQNPRHLVRRRGQEARLRCSPMKGHSHVYWYRQLPEEGLKFMVYLQKENIIDESGMPKERFSAEFPKEGPSILRIQQVVRGDSAAYFCASSTTDGRNQPQHFGDGTRLSIL.